This TCR beta chain was obtained from a study of blood T cell repertoires in COVID-19. The assay was immunoSEQ multiplex PCR, and TCRdb's table has in-frame clones only and misses some. The sample shows 100,000 to 150,000 clones, about four fifths of them seen only once. Germline V lookup: CDR1 SGHTA, CDR2 FQGNSA. With 0 bases removed from V and 8 bases from J, the gap between germline ends came to 11 bases. The CDR3 is 15 residues long. J is TRBJ2-6 and V is TRBV7-2; D perhaps matches TRBD1 (6 bases). This receptor was taken from a man between 65 and 85 years old with acute or convalescent COVID-19. The sample comprised peripheral blood. The CDR3 loop reads CASSLALQGTNVLTF. The DNA of the CDR3 is TGTGCCAGCAGCTTAGCCCTACAGGGTACCAACGTCCTGACTTTC.